This T cell receptor beta chain was recorded in a study of T cells after yellow fever vaccination. For the study at large: The authors prepared low-cell-number fractions using SMART-Seq v4 Ultra Low Input.

There are 17 residues in the CDR3. The germline CDR1 and CDR2 sequences are SGHDT and YYEEEE. Trimming cost V 6 bases and J 7 bases; bases outside gene matches: 15. Making TCR cDNA involved 5'RACE template switching, which added UMIs and a universal primer site. TCRdb re-analysed the 5' RACE reads in MiXCR, keeping a single row per CDR3 protein. The table includes 300,000 to 350,000 distinct CDR3 sequences, around 4.4% detected once. The material sequenced was PBMCs, taken 15 days after the yellow fever booster vaccination. The chain combines TRBV5-6 with TRBJ2-3, with TRBD2 matching over 12 bases. The sequence derives from a young man who received the YFV17D yellow fever vaccine. CDR3 sequence (DNA): TGTGCCAGCACCCGGGGGTCCCTAGCGGGGGGGCCTTATACGCAGTATTTT. Translation gives CASTRGSLAGGPYTQYF.